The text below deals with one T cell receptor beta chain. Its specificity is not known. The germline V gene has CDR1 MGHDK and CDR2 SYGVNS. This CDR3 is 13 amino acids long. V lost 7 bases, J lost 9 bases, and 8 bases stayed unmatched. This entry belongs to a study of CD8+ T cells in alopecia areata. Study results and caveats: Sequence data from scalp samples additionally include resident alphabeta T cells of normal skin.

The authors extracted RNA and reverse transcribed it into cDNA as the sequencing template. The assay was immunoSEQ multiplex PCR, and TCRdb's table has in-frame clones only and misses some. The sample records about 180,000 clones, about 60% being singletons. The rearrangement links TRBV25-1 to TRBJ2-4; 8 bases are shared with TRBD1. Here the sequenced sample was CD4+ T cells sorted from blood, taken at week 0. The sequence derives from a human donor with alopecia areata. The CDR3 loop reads CASTAGGLTIQYF. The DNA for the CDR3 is TGTGCCAGCACGGCAGGGGGCCTGACCATTCAGTACTTC.